The 20 T cell receptor delta chains reported below all come from one sample, sequenced in a study of gammadelta T cells in human blood. TCRdb reprocessed the RT-PCR reads through CATT. The sample holds several hundred delta-chain clones, 50% to 75% seen once. Specimen: non-Vgamma9Vdelta2 gamma-delta T cells from cord blood. The source is a newborn.

On this clone: A far larger clone is one base from this, pointing to a likely read error. The chain uses TRDV3 and TRDJ1, with 13 bases fitting TRDD3. This CDR3 is 16 amino acids long. Germline CDR1 and CDR2: TVYSNPD and GDNSRS (reference sequence). The CDR3: CAFPLVLGDTTDKRIF. CDR3 bases: TGTGCCTTCCCTCTAGTACTGGGGGATACGACCGATAAACGCATCTTT.

A note on this clone: A far larger clone is one nucleotide away, so this likely arose from a read error. The identical CDR3 is also encoded by other nucleotide sequences in the sample. The chain uses TRDV3 and TRDJ1; 9 bases agree with TRDD3. V was pared by 4 bases and J by 4 bases, with 22 bases of the junction left unmatched. Germline values: CDR1 TVYSNPD, CDR2 GDNSRS (reference sequence). This CDR3 spans 18 amino acids. The CDR3 DNA follows: TGTGCCTCCCTATCATTGCCTGGGGGATCTGAGAGCGGCGATAAACTCATCTTT. It translates to CASLSLPGGSESGDKLIF.

By sample share, this clone is hyperexpanded. This CDR3 is also generated by other DNA sequences in the sample. The V gene is TRAV38-2/DV8, the J gene TRDJ1, with TRDD3 identical over 9 bases. V trimming: 4 bases; J trimming: 0 bases; junction bases outside the gene matches: 16. The germline V gene has CDR1 TSESDYY and CDR2 QEAYKQQN. The CDR3 runs to 19 residues. CDR3 residues: CAYRLPIPTGGPYTDKLIF. The CDR3 DNA is TGTGCTTATAGGCTACCTATTCCTACTGGGGGACCGTACACCGATAAACTCATCTTT.

In regard to this clone: It differs at one base from a far larger clone, so likely a read error. V is TRAV29/DV5 and J is TRDJ1, with 12 bases matching TRDD3. The CDR3 totals 19 residues. The germline V gene has CDR1 NSMFDY and CDR2 ISSIKDK. The CDR3 here is CAASSATELGDTHTDKLIF. CDR3 DNA: TGTGCCGCCTCCTCTGCCACTGAACTGGGGGATACCCACACCGATAAACTCATCTTT.

In regard to this clone: A far bigger clonotype differs at one base, so this is likely a read error. Other DNA sequences in this sample translate to the same CDR3. This chain uses TRDV2 with TRDJ3; TRDD3 matches at 10 bases. Germline V gene lookup returns CDR1 GEAIGNYY and CDR2 EKD. The CDR3 covers 19 residues. Here the CDR3 DNA reads TGTGCTTGTGACTTTGGGGGATACTCTCAGACCTGGGACACCCGACAGATGTTTTTC. Translated: CACDFGGYSQTWDTRQMFF.

Turning to this clone: A far larger clone is off by one base, so a read error is likely. This chain connects TRDV3 to TRDJ1, with a tentative D call TRDD3 (8 bases). Trimming cost V 0 bases and J 0 bases, with 32 bases left between them. Germline V CDR1 and CDR2: TVYSNPD, GDNSRS (reference sequence). CDR3 length equals 21 residues. The CDR3: CAFSLSSYSLGGDLYTDKLIF. CDR3 sequence (DNA): TGTGCCTTTAGCTTGAGTTCCTACTCACTGGGGGGGGACCTGTACACCGATAAACTCATCTTT.

Details on this clone: This clone may be a read error of a much larger clone one base away. This specimen includes other DNA sequences encoding the same CDR3. The rearrangement joins TRDV1 to TRDJ1; possibly TRDD3 for D (6 bases). The CDR3 is made up of 19 amino acids. Germline CDR1 reads TSWWSYY; CDR2 reads QGS. The CDR3 DNA reads TGTGCTCTGGGGGGAACCGCCGCAAAGGGGATCAGCGGAACCGATAAACTCATCTTT. The encoded protein is CALGGTAAKGISGTDKLIF.

This clone has more than one count but fewer than ten. The J gene call is TRDJ3, but no V gene call exists. This CDR3 contains 10 residues. CDR3 sequence (DNA): TGCTCCGTGGACACCCGACAGATGTTTTTC. Translation: CSVDTRQMFF.

By share, this clone ranks as medium-sized (0.01 to 0.1%). The V gene is TRDV1, the J gene TRDJ1, with D possibly being TRDD3 (5 bases). Trimming took off 0 bases at V and 1 base at J, with 27 bases between the two ends. CDR1 TSWWSYY and CDR2 QGS come from the germline V gene. CDR3 length: 21 amino acids. In DNA, the CDR3 is TGTGCTCTTGGGGAACTCGGTTCAAGGTCGGGGTGGGGCGGTACCACCGATAAACTCATCTTT. Translating it yields CALGELGSRSGWGGTTDKLIF.

Remarks on this clone: This likely traces to a read error, being one base from a far larger clone. The chain combines TRDV3 with TRDJ2, with TRDD3 identical over 12 bases. This CDR3 spans 14 amino acids. CDR1 is TVYSNPD and CDR2 is GDNSRS in the germline V gene (reference sequence). The CDR3 protein is CASGGYALTEQLFF. CDR3 sequence (DNA): TGTGCCTCTGGGGGATACGCTTTGACAGAACAACTCTTCTTT.

Comments on this clone: A single base is all that separates this from a far larger clone, so a read error is likely. The V and J genes are TRDV3 and TRDJ1, with 9 bases fitting TRDD3. CDR3 length: 18 amino acids. Germline CDR1 is TVYSNPD and CDR2 is GDNSRS (reference sequence). The CDR3: CSSLSLPGGSESGDKLIF. The CDR3 nucleotides are TGTTCCTCCCTATCCTTGCCTGGGGGATCTGAGAGCGGCGATAAACTCATCTTT.

Concerning this clone: A far bigger clonotype differs at one base, so this is likely a read error. The chain couples TRDV1 to TRDJ1; 9 nucleotides align to TRDD3. The CDR3 covers 17 residues. Germline CDR1 TSWWSYY, CDR2 QGS. The CDR3 coding sequence is TGTGCTCTTGGCCGTGTGGGGGATAGGTGGGGACGCGATAAACGCATCTTT. Protein product: CALGRVGDRWGRDKRIF.

Remarks on this clone: A far larger clone lies a single base away; this is likely a read error. The genes are TRDV1 and TRDJ2, with 7 bases matching TRDD3. After removal of 0 bases from V and 0 bases from J, the junction contained 13 bases not matched to a gene. CDR1 TSWWSYY and CDR2 QGS come from the germline V gene. This CDR3 is 20 amino acids long. The chain's CDR3 is CALGELCWGSQLALTAQLFF. The CDR3 nucleotides read TGTGCTCTTGGGGAACTCTGCTGGGGGTCCCAACTCGCTTTGACAGCACAACTCTTCTTT.

A note on this clone: This probably arose from a read error, given a far larger clone one base away. This CDR3 is also generated by other DNA sequences in the sample. The V call is TRDV1, the J call TRDJ2; D remains ambiguous. With 2 bases removed from V and 7 bases from J, the gap between germline ends came to 23 bases. The CDR3 is 18 amino acids. Germline loops: CDR1 TSWWSYY, CDR2 QGS. CDR3 residues: CALGEVGTRRTIGAQLFF. In DNA, the CDR3 is TGTGCTCTTGGGGAAGTGGGTACTCGTAGGACTATAGGAGCACAACTCTTCTTT.

Concerning this clone itself: This sequence is one base from a far larger clone and is likely a read error. Within the sample, other DNA sequences also encode this same CDR3. V gene TRAV38-2/DV8 combines with J gene TRDJ1; 7 bases are shared with TRDD2. The germline V gene has CDR1 TSESDYY and CDR2 QEAYKQQN. The junction had 29 bases not matched to a gene; V was cut back by 0 bases and J by 0 bases. The length of the CDR3 is 24 residues. CDR3 DNA sequence: TGTGCTTATAGGAGCGGAGACTTGACCTTCCTGCACAAAATTGGTCCCGGGGACACCGATAAACTCATCTTT. Its translation is CAYRSGDLTFLHKIGPGDTDKLIF.

Details on this clone: A far larger clone differs by one base, so this is likely a read error. This chain links TRDV1 with TRDJ1; the D is unclear. The CDR3 is made up of 15 amino acids. Germline V gene sequence: CDR1 TSWWSYY, CDR2 QGS. This CDR3 is CAHGSDRPRRDKLIF. For the CDR3, the DNA is TGTGCTCATGGGTCCGACCGCCCGCGTCGCGATAAACTCATCTTT.

Details on this clone: This likely came from a read error, as a far larger clone is one base away. V is TRDV2 and J is TRDJ1, with 10 nucleotides matching TRDD3. J was trimmed by 0 bases and V by 1 base; bases with no gene match: 4. Per germline, CDR1 GEAIGNYY and CDR2 EKD. This CDR3 contains 16 residues. CDR3 nucleotides: TGTGCCTGTGACACTGGGGGATACAAGTACACCGATAAACTCATCTTT. It codes for CACDTGGYKYTDKLIF.

This clone appeared a few times. A far larger clone is only one base removed, so a read error is likely. This chain connects TRDV1 to TRDJ1; 9 positions agree with TRDD3. Germline CDR1 and CDR2: TSWWSYY and QGS. CDR3 length equals 18 residues. The CDR3 DNA follows: TGTGCTCTTGGGGAAGGACCGGGGGATACCTTCGGGGGCCTTAAACGCATCTTT. Translated, it gives CALGEGPGDTFGGLKRIF.

This clone appeared a few times. One base away lies a much larger clone, so this may be a sequencing read error. The gene calls are TRDV1 and TRDJ1; tentatively, D is TRDD3 (5 bases). V was pared by 9 bases and J by 0 bases, with 20 bases between. CDR3 length equals 16 residues. In germline, CDR1 is TSWWSYY, CDR2 QGS. CDR3 sequence: CALGRTGGLYTDKLIF. The DNA of the CDR3 is TGTGCTCTCGGACGTACGGGGGGCCTATACACCGATAAACTCATCTTT.

Concerning this clone itself: It differs at one base from a far larger clone, so likely a read error. The chain recombines TRDV1 with TRDJ1; TRDD3 is a possible D gene (10 bases). CDR1 and CDR2 from the germline V gene are TSWWSYY and QGS. The CDR3 contains 20 residues. Trimming removed 4 bases from V and 2 bases from J, with 29 bases in between. In nucleotides, the CDR3 is TGTGCTCTTGGGGTTGTGCCTTCCTACCGGAACTGGGGGATTACCGATAAACTCATCTTT. This gives the protein CALGVVPSYRNWGITDKLIF.